The following is a T cell receptor beta chain sequence with its context. The germline V and J ends were trimmed by 3 bases and 2 bases, with 12 bases remaining between them. CDR1 is WSHSY and CDR2 is SAAADI in the germline V gene. The CDR3 has 15 residues. Generated by immunoSEQ multiplex PCR, the TCRdb table keeps only in-frame clones and is missing some. This sample has approximately 250,000 clones, with roughly 86% found just once. This sample is part of a study of blood T cell repertoires in COVID-19. Study context: Whether acute or convalescent, the COVID-19 samples came from the United States, Italy and Spain.

V is TRBV10-2 and J is TRBJ2-3, with a possible D match to TRBD2 (5 bases). The receptor comes from a man in his forties with active or convalescent COVID-19. Sequencing used peripheral blood. The CDR3 is CASSDPDYYTDTQYF. CDR3 in DNA: TGCGCCAGCAGTGACCCCGACTACTACACAGATACGCAGTATTTT.